This entry concerns a single T cell receptor (beta chain). Its antigen is unidentified. Template for every sorted-subset replicate PCR totaled about 0.2 ug DNA, some 30,000 T cell genomes. Sequencing was performed with immunoSEQ multiplex PCR; in TCRdb, only in-frame clones are kept and a portion is missing. The data contain roughly 86,000 clones, 60% to 70% of them singletons. This record belongs to a study of shared clonotypes between healthy human individuals. General observations from the study: Generation of non-shared clonotypes was less probable than generation of clonotypes shared by all four donors.

CDR3 size: 15 residues. Trimming removed 1 base from V and 4 bases from J, with 11 bases in between. CDR1 and CDR2 (germline): LGHNA, YNFKEQ. The receptor was isolated from a man between 25 and 39 years old in good health. Sequencing used memory CD8+ T cells sorted from blood. Subset given: CD45RO+ cells pooled with CCR7-negative TemRA cells. The chain links TRBV4-2 to TRBJ2-1; D not resolved. CDR3 region: CASSQGESRYNEQFF. The CDR3 nucleotides read TGTGCCAGCAGCCAAGGTGAGTCGCGGTACAATGAGCAGTTCTTC.